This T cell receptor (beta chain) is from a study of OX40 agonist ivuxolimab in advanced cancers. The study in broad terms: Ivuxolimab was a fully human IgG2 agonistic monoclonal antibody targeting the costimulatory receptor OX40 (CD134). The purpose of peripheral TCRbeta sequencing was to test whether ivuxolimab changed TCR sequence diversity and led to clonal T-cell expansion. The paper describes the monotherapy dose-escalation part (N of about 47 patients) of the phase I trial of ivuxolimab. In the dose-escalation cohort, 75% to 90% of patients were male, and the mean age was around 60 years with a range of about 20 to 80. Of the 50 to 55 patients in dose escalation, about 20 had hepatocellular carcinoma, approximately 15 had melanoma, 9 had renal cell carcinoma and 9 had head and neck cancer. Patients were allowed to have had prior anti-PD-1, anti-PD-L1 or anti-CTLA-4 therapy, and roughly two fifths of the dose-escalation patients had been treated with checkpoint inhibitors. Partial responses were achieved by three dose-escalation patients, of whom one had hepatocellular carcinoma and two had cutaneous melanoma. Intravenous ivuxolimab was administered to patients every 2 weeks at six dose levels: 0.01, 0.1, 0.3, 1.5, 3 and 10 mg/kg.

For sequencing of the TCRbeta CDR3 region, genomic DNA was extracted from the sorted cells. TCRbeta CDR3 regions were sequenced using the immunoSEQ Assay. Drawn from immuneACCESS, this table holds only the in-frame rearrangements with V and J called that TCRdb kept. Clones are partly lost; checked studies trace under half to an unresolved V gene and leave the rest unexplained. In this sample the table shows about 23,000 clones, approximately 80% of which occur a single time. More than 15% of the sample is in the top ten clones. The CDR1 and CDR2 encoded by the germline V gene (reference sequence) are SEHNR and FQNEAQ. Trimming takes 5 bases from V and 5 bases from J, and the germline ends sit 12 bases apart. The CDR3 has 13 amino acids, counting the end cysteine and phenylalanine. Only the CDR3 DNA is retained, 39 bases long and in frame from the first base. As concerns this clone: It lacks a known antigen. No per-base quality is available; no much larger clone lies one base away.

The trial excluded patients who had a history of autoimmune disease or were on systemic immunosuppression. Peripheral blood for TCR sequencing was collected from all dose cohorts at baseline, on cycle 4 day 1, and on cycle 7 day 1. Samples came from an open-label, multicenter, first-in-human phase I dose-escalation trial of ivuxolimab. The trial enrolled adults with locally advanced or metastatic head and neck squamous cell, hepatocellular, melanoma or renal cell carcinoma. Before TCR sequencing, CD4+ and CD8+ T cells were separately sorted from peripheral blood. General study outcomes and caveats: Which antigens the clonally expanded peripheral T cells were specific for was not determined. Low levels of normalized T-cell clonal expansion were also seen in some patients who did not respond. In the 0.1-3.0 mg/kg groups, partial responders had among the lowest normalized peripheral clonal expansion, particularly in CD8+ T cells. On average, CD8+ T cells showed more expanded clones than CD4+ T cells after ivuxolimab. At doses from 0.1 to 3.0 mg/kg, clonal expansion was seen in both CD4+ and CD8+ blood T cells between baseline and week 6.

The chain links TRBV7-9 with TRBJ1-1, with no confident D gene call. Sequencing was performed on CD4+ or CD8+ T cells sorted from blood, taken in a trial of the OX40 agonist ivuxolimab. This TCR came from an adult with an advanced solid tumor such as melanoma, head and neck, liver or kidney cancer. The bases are TGTGCCAGCAGCAAAGCATCGGGGACTGAAGCTTTCTTT. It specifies CASSKASGTEAFF.